Sequencing of this T cell receptor (beta chain) was carried out in a study of OX40 agonist ivuxolimab in advanced cancers. The overall study: Of mixed ages from about 20 to 90 and averaging approximately 60 years, the group was roughly 85% male. Points from the study as a whole: At 0.1 to 3.0 mg/kg and by week 6, CD4+ and CD8+ T cells in the blood had expanded clonally. Mean expanded clone counts were higher in CD8+ than CD4+ T cells.

Germline-derived CDR1 and CDR2 are MNHEY and SVGAGI. This CDR3 has 11 residues. The V gene lost 5 bases and the J gene lost 7 bases, with 6 bases spanning the gap. The repertoire was sequenced with immunoSEQ multiplex PCR; TCRdb's copy has only in-frame clones and lacks some. Of approximately 47,000 clones in the sample, around 90% were seen once. As for this clone: Its antigen remains unidentified.

The chain joins TRBV6-5 to TRBJ2-1; D is perhaps TRBD1 or TRBD2 (5 bases each). The sample consisted of CD4+ or CD8+ T cells sorted from blood, taken in a trial of the OX40 agonist ivuxolimab. This TCR was recovered from an adult with an advanced solid tumor such as melanoma, head and neck, liver or kidney cancer. CDR3 sequence: CASSEGNEQFF. The DNA of the CDR3 is TGTGCCAGCAGTGAGGGGAATGAGCAGTTCTTC.